The 6 T cell receptor beta chains below all came from one sample that was sequenced in a study of blood T cell repertoires in COVID-19. The data were produced by immunoSEQ multiplex PCR, yet TCRdb's version contains in-frame clones alone and is incomplete. The sample holds around 83,000 clones; around 86% are singletons and the top ten take about 26%. Sample: peripheral blood. The receptor source for this set is a man aged 45 to 65 with active or convalescent COVID-19.

In regard to this clone: Other DNA sequences in the sample encode the same CDR3. The J gene is TRBJ2-7, the V gene TRBV3-1 (or the pseudogene TRBV3-2), with 9 bases matching TRBD1. The length of the CDR3 is 14 residues. Germline CDR1 and CDR2: LGHDT and YNNKEL (reference sequence). The V segment lost 4 bases and the J segment 3 bases; nucleotides outside the gene matches: 4. This CDR3 is CASSLPGQGYEQYF. In DNA form, the CDR3 reads TGTGCCAGCAGCCTACCGGGACAGGGCTACGAGCAGTACTTC.

The genes are TRBV5-1 and TRBJ1-6; weak D call: TRBD1 (6 bases). V was cut by 4 bases and J by 6 bases, with 17 bases left in between. Per the germline V gene, CDR1 is SGHRS and CDR2 is YFSETQ. CDR3 length: 16 residues. CDR3 coding DNA: TGCGCCAGCAGCCTATCCGGGACAACGTCTAATTCACCCCTCCACTTT. The encoded protein is CASSLSGTTSNSPLHF.

V usage is TRBV5-1 and J usage is TRBJ2-3; D perhaps matches TRBD2 (5 bases). V was clipped by 0 bases and J by 2 bases, with 22 bases between them. The CDR3 contains 19 residues. CDR1 SGHRS and CDR2 YFSETQ come from the germline V gene. In nucleotides, the CDR3 is TGCGCCAGCAGCTTGGCCAATTCATTGATTACTAGTGTCACAGATACGCAGTATTTT. This codes for CASSLANSLITSVTDTQYF.

The rearrangement links TRBV10-3 to TRBJ1-5, with D uncertain. With 4 bases removed from V and 3 bases from J, the gap between germline ends came to 10 bases. Germline-derived CDR1 and CDR2 are ENHRY and SYGVKD. CDR3 length equals 14 residues. CDR3 in amino acids: CAISAAGDNQPQHF. The CDR3 nucleotides read TGTGCCATCAGTGCGGCAGGTGACAATCAGCCCCAGCATTTT.

The J gene is TRBJ2-2, the V gene TRBV11-2; 8 bases align to TRBD1. CDR1 and CDR2 from the germline V gene are SGHAT and FQNNGV. Trimming removed 0 bases from V and 6 bases from J; junction bases left unmatched: 6. This CDR3 contains 16 residues. CDR3 bases: TGTGCCAGCAGCTTAGATCAGGGGGCGACTTCCGGGGAGCTGTTTTTT. Amino acid sequence: CASSLDQGATSGELFF. The full variable domain, in which reference TRBV11-2 and TRBJ2-2 provide the parts outside the CDR3, is EAGVAQSPRYKIIEKRQSVAFWCNPISGHATLYWYQQILGQGPKLLIQFQNNGVVDDSQLPKDRFSAERLKGVDSTLKIQPAKLEDSAVYLCASSLDQGATSGELFFGEGSRLTVL.

The V gene is TRBV5-1, the J gene TRBJ2-7, with D maybe TRBD2 (5 bases). From germline, CDR1 is SGHRS and CDR2 YFSETQ. With 4 bases removed from V and 0 bases from J, the gap between germline ends came to 14 bases. The CDR3 extends over 15 amino acids. Written as DNA, the CDR3 is TGCGCCAGCAGCCTACTCGGTGGGAGCTCCTACGAGCAGTACTTC. Its translation is CASSLLGGSSYEQYF.